The subject of this entry is one TCR beta chain. TCRdb fed the RACE reads into MiXCR, producing one record per CDR3 protein. The sample lists over 95,000 distinct CDR3 sequences, around 12% occurring once. The CDR3 is 13 amino acids. The germline V gene encodes CDR1 WSHSY and CDR2 SAAADI. The V and J ends lost 8 bases and 1 base respectively, with 11 bases between them. As to time point: patch test 1, 2 weeks after DPC sensitization. As to treatment: therapeutic diphenylcyclopropenone sensitization with weekly scalp DPC. Patients had alopecia, were aged 18 to 70, and were not pregnant. This sample is drawn from a study of human T cells and chemical hapten exposure. Study in general: Diphenylcyclopropenone, dosed weekly to the scalp, was given to patients throughout the approximately 22-week study. Patch testing was performed with 0.01% DPC on the upper back, with reading at 6 days.

The sequenced sample was whole blood, obtained in connection with sensitization to the hapten diphenylcyclopropenone (DPC). This chain connects TRBV10-2 to TRBJ1-1; no clear D gene. This receptor was obtained from a woman in her thirties or forties with alopecia areata. Some clones in this sample may be carry-over from other donors' samples. Written as DNA, the CDR3 is TGCGCCAGCGAGGGTACCACGAACACTGAAGCTTTCTTT. Protein sequence: CASEGTTNTEAFF.